The rows below give T cell receptor beta chains drawn from one sample of a study of sequential checkpoint blockade in melanoma. Assay used: immunoSEQ multiplex PCR; TCRdb lists only in-frame clones, some missing. The table has 8,500 to 10,000 clones, around 50% seen once. The sample was CD8+ T cells sorted from blood (inferred from file names), taken from a patient given nivolumab and ipilimumab in sequence. The receptors were sampled from a human donor with melanoma. Each CDR3 is given with its conserved first and last residue. Each record gives: V gene, D gene, J gene, clone size, CDR3 DNA, CDR3 protein. A D gene is named only where the DNA matches it firmly. Only part of the rows carry a size: once, few, many, or a class if the clone is expanded.

v_call: TRBV2
d_call: TRBD1
j_call: TRBJ1-2
clone_size: .
cdr3_nt: TGTGCCAGCCCCCGGGACAGGGGGCGAGGCTATGGCTACACCTTC
cdr3_aa: CASPRDRGRGYGYTF

v_call: TRBV5-5
d_call: .
j_call: TRBJ2-3
clone_size: .
cdr3_nt: TGTGCCAGCAGCTCACAGGAGTTCACAGATACGCAGTATTTT
cdr3_aa: CASSSQEFTDTQYF

v_call: TRBV11-2
d_call: TRBD1
j_call: TRBJ2-7
clone_size: .
cdr3_nt: TGTGCCAGCAGCTTAGGGACAGGGACCTACGAGCAGTACTTC
cdr3_aa: CASSLGTGTYEQYF

v_call: TRBV7-6
d_call: TRBD1
j_call: TRBJ2-7
clone_size: .
cdr3_nt: TGTGCCAGCAGCTTCAGGGACAGGGGAGAGGAGCAGTACTTC
cdr3_aa: CASSFRDRGEEQYF

v_call: TRBV5-1
d_call: .
j_call: TRBJ2-7
clone_size: .
cdr3_nt: TGCGCCAGCAGCTTGTTCCAGGGCCCGGACTACGAGCAGTACTTC
cdr3_aa: CASSLFQGPDYEQYF

v_call: TRBV4-3
d_call: .
j_call: TRBJ2-7
clone_size: .
cdr3_nt: TGCGCCAGCAGCCAAGAGGGCGCCTCTGCCGAGCAGTACTTC
cdr3_aa: CASSQEGASAEQYF

v_call: TRBV4-3
d_call: .
j_call: TRBJ1-6
clone_size: .
cdr3_nt: TGCGCCAGCAGCCAAGTCGGTGGACTCCAGGCCCTCCACTTT
cdr3_aa: CASSQVGGLQALHF

v_call: TRBV15
d_call: TRBD2
j_call: TRBJ2-7
clone_size: .
cdr3_nt: TGTGCCACCAGCATCGAGCGGGGGGTACCCTACGAGCAGTACTTC
cdr3_aa: CATSIERGVPYEQYF

v_call: TRBV2
d_call: .
j_call: TRBJ2-2
clone_size: .
cdr3_nt: TGTGCCAGCAGTGAAGTTGGGCGGGTGTCTACCGGGGAGCTGTTTTTT
cdr3_aa: CASSEVGRVSTGELFF

v_call: TRBV4-3
d_call: .
j_call: TRBJ2-3
clone_size: .
cdr3_nt: TGCGCCAGCAGCGCCGGGACTTACAGCACAGATACGCAGTATTTT
cdr3_aa: CASSAGTYSTDTQYF

v_call: TRBV19
d_call: .
j_call: TRBJ1-6
clone_size: .
cdr3_nt: TGTGCCAGTAGTCCAGGGACAAGTCCTCATAATTCACCCCTCCACTTT
cdr3_aa: CASSPGTSPHNSPLHF

v_call: TRBV5-1
d_call: TRBD2
j_call: TRBJ2-3
clone_size: few
cdr3_nt: TGCGCCAGCAGGGTAGCGGGGGGGACAGATACGCAGTATTTT
cdr3_aa: CASRVAGGTDTQYF

v_call: TRBV29-1
d_call: TRBD2
j_call: TRBJ2-1
clone_size: .
cdr3_nt: TGCAGCGTGACAACTAGCGGGGACTACAATGAGCAGTTCTTC
cdr3_aa: CSVTTSGDYNEQFF

v_call: TRBV7-2
d_call: TRBD1
j_call: TRBJ2-2
clone_size: few
cdr3_nt: TGTGCCAGCAGCTACACAGGGGCCGGGGAGCTGTTTTTT
cdr3_aa: CASSYTGAGELFF

v_call: TRBV6-6
d_call: TRBD1
j_call: TRBJ1-1
clone_size: .
cdr3_nt: TGTGCCAGCAGTTACTCCCAGGGGGCGGGTAACACTGAAGCTTTCTTT
cdr3_aa: CASSYSQGAGNTEAFF

v_call: TRBV28
d_call: TRBD1
j_call: TRBJ2-7
clone_size: once
cdr3_nt: TGTGCCAGCAGCTGGGACAGGGGCCATTTAGGGAACGAGCAGTACTTC
cdr3_aa: CASSWDRGHLGNEQYF

v_call: TRBV27
d_call: .
j_call: TRBJ2-7
clone_size: .
cdr3_nt: TGTGCCAGCAGTTTATATCAGGGCCCCTACGAGCAGTACTTC
cdr3_aa: CASSLYQGPYEQYF

v_call: TRBV14
d_call: .
j_call: TRBJ1-2
clone_size: .
cdr3_nt: TGTGCCAGCAGCCAAGATGAGGACTATGGCTACACCTTC
cdr3_aa: CASSQDEDYGYTF

v_call: TRBV6-5
d_call: .
j_call: TRBJ1-4
clone_size: once
cdr3_nt: TGTGCCAGCAGTCCCCTCGGGGAAAAACTGTTTTTT
cdr3_aa: CASSPLGEKLFF

v_call: TRBV13
d_call: .
j_call: TRBJ2-1
clone_size: .
cdr3_nt: TGTGCCAGCAGCCCCCCACTAGGGCCCCTCAGAGAGCAGTTCTTC
cdr3_aa: CASSPPLGPLREQFF

v_call: TRBV30
d_call: TRBD1
j_call: TRBJ2-7
clone_size: .
cdr3_nt: TGTGCCTTGGACCGGGACAGCTCCTACGAGCAGTACTTC
cdr3_aa: CALDRDSSYEQYF

v_call: TRBV27
d_call: TRBD2
j_call: TRBJ2-5
clone_size: .
cdr3_nt: TGTGCCAGCAGCCCACTAGCGGGGGTAAACCAAGAGACCCAGTACTTC
cdr3_aa: CASSPLAGVNQETQYF

v_call: TRBV9
d_call: TRBD2
j_call: TRBJ2-7
clone_size: few
cdr3_nt: TGTGCCAGCAGCGGAGGACTAGCGGGGGGCTACGAGCAGTACTTC
cdr3_aa: CASSGGLAGGYEQYF

v_call: TRBV5-4
d_call: .
j_call: TRBJ1-4
clone_size: few
cdr3_nt: TGTGCCAGCAGACCAGGGGATGCAACTAATGAAAAACTGTTTTTT
cdr3_aa: CASRPGDATNEKLFF

v_call: TRBV4-3
d_call: .
j_call: TRBJ2-7
clone_size: few
cdr3_nt: TGCGCCAGCAGCCAAGATCTACAGGCAACGTACGAGCAGTACTTC
cdr3_aa: CASSQDLQATYEQYF

v_call: TRBV5-3
d_call: .
j_call: TRBJ1-1
clone_size: few
cdr3_nt: TGTGCCAGCAGCCCCCTACAGGGTGAAACTGAAGCTTTCTTT
cdr3_aa: CASSPLQGETEAFF

v_call: TRBV10-1
d_call: .
j_call: TRBJ1-1
clone_size: .
cdr3_nt: TGCGCCAGCAAGCAGGGCCATGACGACACTGAAGCTTTCTTT
cdr3_aa: CASKQGHDDTEAFF

v_call: TRBV2
d_call: TRBD1
j_call: TRBJ2-7
clone_size: .
cdr3_nt: TGTGCCAGCAGTGTGGGGGACAGGGCCTACGAGCAGTACTTC
cdr3_aa: CASSVGDRAYEQYF

v_call: TRBV7-9
d_call: .
j_call: TRBJ2-7
clone_size: few
cdr3_nt: TGTGCCAGCAGCCTACCCGACAGGACCTACGAGCAGTACTTC
cdr3_aa: CASSLPDRTYEQYF